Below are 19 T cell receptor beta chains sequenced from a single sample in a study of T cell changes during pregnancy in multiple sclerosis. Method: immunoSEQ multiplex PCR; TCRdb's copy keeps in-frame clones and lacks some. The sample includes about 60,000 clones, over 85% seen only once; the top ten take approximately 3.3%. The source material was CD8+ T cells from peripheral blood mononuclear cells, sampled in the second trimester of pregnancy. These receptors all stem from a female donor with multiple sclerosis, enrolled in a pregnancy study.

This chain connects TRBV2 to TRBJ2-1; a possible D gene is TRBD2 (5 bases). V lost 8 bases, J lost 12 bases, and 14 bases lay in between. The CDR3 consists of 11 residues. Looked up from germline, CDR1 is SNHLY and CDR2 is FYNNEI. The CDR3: CASPSASRQFF. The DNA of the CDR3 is TGTGCCAGCCCCTCGGCTAGCAGGCAGTTCTTC.

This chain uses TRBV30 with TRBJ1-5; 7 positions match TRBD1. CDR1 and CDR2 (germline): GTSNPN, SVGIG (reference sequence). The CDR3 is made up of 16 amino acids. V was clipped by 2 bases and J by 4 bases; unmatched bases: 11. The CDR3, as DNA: TGTGCCTGGAGTATCCATGGTATGACAGGGAATCAGCCCCAGCATTTT. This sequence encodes CAWSIHGMTGNQPQHF.

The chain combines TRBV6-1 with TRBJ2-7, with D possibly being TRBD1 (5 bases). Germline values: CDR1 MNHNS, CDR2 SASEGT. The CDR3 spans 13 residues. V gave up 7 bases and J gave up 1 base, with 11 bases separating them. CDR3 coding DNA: TGTGCCAGCAAGGCAGGGCCGTCCTACGAGCAGTACTTC. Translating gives CASKAGPSYEQYF.

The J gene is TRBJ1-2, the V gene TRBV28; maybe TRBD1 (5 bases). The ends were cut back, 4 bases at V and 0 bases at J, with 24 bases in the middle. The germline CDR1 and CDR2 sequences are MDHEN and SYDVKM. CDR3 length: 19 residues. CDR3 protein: CASSYGTGSFQEANYGYTF. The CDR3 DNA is TGTGCCAGCAGTTATGGAACAGGCTCATTTCAAGAAGCTAACTATGGCTACACCTTC.

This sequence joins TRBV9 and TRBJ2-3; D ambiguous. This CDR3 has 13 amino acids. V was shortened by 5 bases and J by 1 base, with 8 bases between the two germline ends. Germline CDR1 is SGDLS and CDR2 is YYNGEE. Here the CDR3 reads CASRSLGTDTQYF. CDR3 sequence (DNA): TGTGCCAGCAGATCCCTTGGCACAGATACGCAGTATTTT.

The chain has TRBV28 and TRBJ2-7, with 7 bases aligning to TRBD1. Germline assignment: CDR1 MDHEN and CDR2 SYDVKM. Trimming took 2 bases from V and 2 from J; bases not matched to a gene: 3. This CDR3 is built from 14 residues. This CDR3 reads CASSLLGQTYEQYF. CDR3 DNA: TGTGCCAGCAGTTTACTGGGACAGACCTACGAGCAGTACTTC.

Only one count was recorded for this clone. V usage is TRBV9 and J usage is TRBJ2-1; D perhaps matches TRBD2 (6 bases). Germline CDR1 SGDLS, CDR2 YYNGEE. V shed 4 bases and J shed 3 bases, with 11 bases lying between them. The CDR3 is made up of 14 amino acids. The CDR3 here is CASSPGTYYNEQFF. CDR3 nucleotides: TGTGCCAGCAGCCCCGGGACTTACTACAATGAGCAGTTCTTC.

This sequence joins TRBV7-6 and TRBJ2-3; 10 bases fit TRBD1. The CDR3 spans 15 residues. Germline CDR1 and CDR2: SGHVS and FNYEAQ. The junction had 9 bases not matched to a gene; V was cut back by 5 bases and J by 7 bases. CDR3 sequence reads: CASSPGDRGWNTQYF. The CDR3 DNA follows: TGTGCCAGCAGCCCGGGGGACAGGGGATGGAATACGCAGTATTTT.

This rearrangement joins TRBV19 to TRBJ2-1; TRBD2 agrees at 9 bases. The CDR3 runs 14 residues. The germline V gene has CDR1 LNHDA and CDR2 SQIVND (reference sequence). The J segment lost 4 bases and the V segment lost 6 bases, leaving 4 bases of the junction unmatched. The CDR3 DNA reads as TGTGCCAGTAGACTAGCGGGCCCTTACAATGAGCAGTTCTTC. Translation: CASRLAGPYNEQFF.

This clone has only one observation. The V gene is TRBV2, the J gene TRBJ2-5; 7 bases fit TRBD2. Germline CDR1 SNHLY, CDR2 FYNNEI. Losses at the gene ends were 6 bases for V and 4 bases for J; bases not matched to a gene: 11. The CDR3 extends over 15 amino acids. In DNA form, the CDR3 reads TGTGCCAGCAGCCCAAGACTAGCCGGGGGAGAGACCCAGTACTTC. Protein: CASSPRLAGGETQYF.

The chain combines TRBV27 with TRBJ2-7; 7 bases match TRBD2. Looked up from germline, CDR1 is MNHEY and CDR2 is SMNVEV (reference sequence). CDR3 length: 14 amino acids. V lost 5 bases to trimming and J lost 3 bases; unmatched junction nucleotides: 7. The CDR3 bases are TGTGCCAGCAGTCCTCCGGGAGGCGACTACGAGCAGTACTTC. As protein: CASSPPGGDYEQYF.

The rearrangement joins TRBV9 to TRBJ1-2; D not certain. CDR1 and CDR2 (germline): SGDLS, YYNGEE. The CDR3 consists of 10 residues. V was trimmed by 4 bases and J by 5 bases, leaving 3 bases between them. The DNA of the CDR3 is TGTGCCAGCAGCTCATATGGCTACACCTTC. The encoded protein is CASSSYGYTF.

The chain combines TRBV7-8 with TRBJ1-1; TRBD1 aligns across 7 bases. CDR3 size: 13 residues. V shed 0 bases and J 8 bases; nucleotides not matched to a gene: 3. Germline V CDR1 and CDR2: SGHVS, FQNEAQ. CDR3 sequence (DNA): TGTGCCAGCAGCTTAGCTAAACAGGGGGAAGCTTTCTTT. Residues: CASSLAKQGEAFF.

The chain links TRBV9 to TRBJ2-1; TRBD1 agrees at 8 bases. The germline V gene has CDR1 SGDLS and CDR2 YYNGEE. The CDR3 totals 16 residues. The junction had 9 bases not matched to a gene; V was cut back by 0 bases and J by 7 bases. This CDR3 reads CASSVERDRIMNEQFF. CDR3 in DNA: TGTGCCAGCAGCGTAGAAAGGGACAGGATTATGAATGAGCAGTTCTTC.

CDR3 sequence (DNA): TGTGCCAGCAGTGGGTCTAGGGACAGGACCGGCTCTGGGGCCAACGTCCTGACTTTC. Its protein is CASSGSRDRTGSGANVLTF. The chain couples TRBV2 to TRBJ2-6; 8 bases line up with TRBD1. Germline V CDR1 and CDR2: SNHLY, FYNNEI. V was pared by 4 bases and J by 0 bases, with 11 bases of the junction left unmatched. This CDR3 region has 19 residues.

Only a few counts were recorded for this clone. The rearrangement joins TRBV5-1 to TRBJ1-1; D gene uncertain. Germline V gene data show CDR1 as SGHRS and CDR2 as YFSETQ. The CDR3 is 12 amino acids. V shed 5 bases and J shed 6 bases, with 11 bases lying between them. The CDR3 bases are TGCGCCAGCAGAGGAGGGAAACCTGAAGCTTTCTTT. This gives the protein CASRGGKPEAFF.

The CDR3 loop reads CASSPGSGPYEQYF. The CDR3 DNA reads TGTGCCAGCAGCCCTGGGTCAGGGCCCTACGAGCAGTACTTC. V usage is TRBV13 and J usage is TRBJ2-7; D is perhaps TRBD1 (5 bases). The CDR3 is 14 amino acids. Germline V lookup: CDR1 PRHDT, CDR2 FYEKMQ (reference sequence). V was clipped by 5 bases and J by 2 bases, with 13 bases between them.

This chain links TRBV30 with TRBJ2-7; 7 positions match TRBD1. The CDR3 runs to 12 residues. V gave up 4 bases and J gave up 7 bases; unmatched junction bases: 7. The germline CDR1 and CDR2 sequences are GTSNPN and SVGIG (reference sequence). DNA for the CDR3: TGTGCCTGGACGGGACAGTCGAGTGAGCAGTACTTC. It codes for CAWTGQSSEQYF.

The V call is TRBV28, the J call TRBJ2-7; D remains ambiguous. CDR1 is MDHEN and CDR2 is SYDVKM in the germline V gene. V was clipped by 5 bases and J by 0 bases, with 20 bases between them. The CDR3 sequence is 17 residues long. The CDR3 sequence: CASSDWPHYKASYEQYF. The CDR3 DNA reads TGTGCCAGCAGTGACTGGCCACATTATAAAGCCTCCTACGAGCAGTACTTC.